Each of the 2 T cell receptor beta chains below was sequenced from the same sample in a study of cytomegalovirus exposure and HLA in healthy donors. Repertoires were generated with immunoSEQ multiplex PCR, while TCRdb's copy carries only in-frame clones and drops some. The sample yields about 220,000 clones, roughly 83% seen once. The material sequenced was PBMCs. All receptors derive from a woman younger than 45 in good health and CMV-seropositive.

This clone was counted once. The V call is TRBV28, the J call TRBJ1-2; 10 bases map to TRBD1. V lost 5 bases, J lost 8 bases, and 11 bases stayed unmatched. CDR1 and CDR2 (germline): MDHEN, SYDVKM. This CDR3 has 15 amino acids. CDR3 nucleotide sequence: TGTGCCAGCAGTCCCGGGGACAGGGGAGTGATGGGCTACACCTTC. Protein sequence: CASSPGDRGVMGYTF.

The chain employs TRBV6-4 and TRBJ2-5, with D unresolved. Germline values: CDR1 MRHNA, CDR2 SNTAGT. The CDR3 is 12 amino acids. Trimming stripped 3 bases from V and 7 bases from J, with 9 bases between. CDR3 residues: CASSDNSGTQYF. The CDR3 DNA is TGTGCCAGCAGTGATAACTCGGGGACCCAGTACTTC.